These 12 T cell receptor beta chains originate from one sample sequenced in a study of T cells in Graves' hyperthyroidism and ophthalmopathy. RNA transcripts served as the template for amplifying TCR beta CDR3 regions. Primed by the HTBI set, a first-round RT-PCR was run on the TCR CDR3. TCRdb ran MiXCR on the multiplex PCR reads and lists one entry per CDR3 protein. The sample holds 750,000 to 900,000 distinct CDR3 sequences; roughly 37% are singletons and the top ten take over 8%. The material sequenced was blood. These receptors originate from a man between 18 and 35 years old with Graves' hyperthyroidism.

This clonotype was observed at least ten times. This sequence joins TRBV9 and TRBJ1-3; D is uncertain. The CDR3 consists of 15 residues. CDR1 SGDLS and CDR2 YYNGEE come from the germline V gene. V was shortened by 0 bases and J by 2 bases, with 9 bases between the two germline ends. The CDR3 spells CASSVETTAGNTIYF. CDR3 sequence (DNA): TGTGCCAGCAGCGTAGAGACAACGGCTGGAAACACCATATATTTT.

This clonotype showed up many times. The rearrangement links TRBV7-6 to TRBJ1-6; the D gene is possibly TRBD1 (5 bases). V gave up 3 bases and J gave up 2 bases, with 5 bases separating them. In germline, CDR1 is SGHVS, CDR2 FNYEAQ. This CDR3 comprises 14 residues. CDR3 nucleotides: TGTGCCAGCAGCTTGACAGCCTATAATTCACCCCTCCACTTT. Translated: CASSLTAYNSPLHF.

This clonotype was seen many times. The chain uses TRBV5-1 and TRBJ1-4; TRBD1 aligns across 7 bases. V shed 7 bases, J shed 8 bases, and the junction held 8 bases outside the gene matches. This CDR3 region has 13 residues. CDR1 SGHRS and CDR2 YFSETQ come from the germline V gene. The CDR3 protein is CASATDRVEKLFF. DNA of the CDR3: TGCGCCAGCGCTACTGACAGGGTCGAAAAACTGTTTTTT. Based on the CDR3 plus reference TRBV5-1 and TRBJ1-4, the full variable domain is KAGVTQTPRYLIKTRGQQVTLSCSPISGHRSVSWYQQTPGQGLQFLFEYFSETQRNKGNFPGRFSGRQFSNSRSEMNVSTLELGDSALYLCASATDRVEKLFFGSGTQLSVL.

This clonotype has more than one count but fewer than ten. The J gene is TRBJ2-5, the V gene TRBV7-2; 7 positions agree with TRBD2. Germline V lookup: CDR1 SGHTA, CDR2 FQGNSA. V trimming: 1 base; J trimming: 2 bases; junction bases outside the gene matches: 4. The CDR3 length is 15 residues. This CDR3 is CASSLGTRSQETQYF. Here the CDR3 DNA reads TGTGCCAGCAGCTTAGGGACTAGAAGTCAAGAGACCCAGTACTTC.

The chain carries TRBV19 and TRBJ1-2, with 7 bases that match TRBD1. V shed 8 bases and J 8 bases; nucleotides not matched to a gene: 14. This CDR3 region has 14 residues. CDR1 LNHDA and CDR2 SQIVND come from the germline V gene (reference sequence). The CDR3 coding sequence is TGTGCCAGTGCAACAGGGAGGGGGACAGACGGCTACACCTTC. Encoded protein: CASATGRGTDGYTF.

This clonotype was counted between two and nine times. The chain uses TRBV9 and TRBJ2-2; TRBD2 might be the D (5 bases). The V end lost 0 bases, the J end lost 5 bases, and 11 bases lay between the germline ends. Germline CDR1 reads SGDLS; CDR2 reads YYNGEE. The CDR3 contains 15 residues. The CDR3 protein is CASSVGGGGTGELFF. As DNA, the CDR3 is TGTGCCAGCAGCGTAGGTGGTGGCGGGACCGGGGAGCTGTTTTTT.

As concerns this clonotype: A read error may explain this, as a much larger clone is one base away. The genes are TRBV7-2 and TRBJ2-2, with TRBD2 matching over 11 bases. With 10 bases clipped from V and 1 base from J, the junction kept 2 bases outside the gene matches. CDR1 and CDR2 from the germline V gene are SGHTA and FQGNSA. The CDR3 has 14 residues. The CDR3 bases are TGTGCCACCGGGACTAGCGGGAACACCGGGGAGCTGTTTTTT. This translates into CATGTSGNTGELFF.

This clonotype was seen ten or more times. The chain links TRBV10-3 to TRBJ1-1; 8 nucleotides agree with TRBD1. The CDR3 runs to 15 residues. Germline CDR1 and CDR2: ENHRY and SYGVKD. V lost 6 bases, J lost 2 bases, and 8 bases stayed unmatched. CDR3 in DNA: TGTGCCATCAGCCAGCGGACAGGGACCAACACTGAAGCTTTCTTT. Its translation: CAISQRTGTNTEAFF.

V and J are TRBV25-1 and TRBJ1-4; 7 nucleotides match TRBD1. J gave up 7 bases and V 5 bases, and 10 bases lay outside the gene matches. The CDR3 loop spans 15 amino acids. Per the germline V gene, CDR1 is MGHDK and CDR2 is SYGVNS. The CDR3 sequence is CASSLGGATSEKLFF. As DNA, the CDR3 is TGTGCCAGCAGTTTAGGGGGCGCAACGAGTGAAAAACTGTTTTTT.

V and J are TRBV19 and TRBJ2-6, with D tentatively TRBD1 (6 bases). The V gene's germline CDR1 is LNHDA and CDR2 SQIVND (reference sequence). The CDR3 contains 15 residues. Trimming pared 8 bases from V and 0 bases from J, leaving 11 bases between. The CDR3 bases are TGTGCCAGTCGGACAGATCGCTCTGGGGCCAACGTCCTGACTTTC. Its translation: CASRTDRSGANVLTF.

With regard to this clonotype: A single base separates this from a much larger clone, so it may be a read error. The chain joins TRBV5-6 to TRBJ1-5; TRBD1 aligns across 8 bases. This CDR3 spans 15 amino acids. V lost 3 bases and J lost 4; bases outside the gene matches: 6. The germline V gene encodes CDR1 SGHDT and CDR2 YYEEEE. The CDR3 spells CASSSGGAKNQPQHF. The CDR3 nucleotides read TGTGCCAGCAGCTCAGGGGGCGCGAAGAATCAGCCCCAGCATTTT.

This clonotype was counted a few times. This rearrangement joins TRBV12-3 or TRBV12-4 to TRBJ2-7, with TRBD2 as a possible D gene (5 bases). The CDR3 length is 14 residues. Trimming took off 4 bases at V and 0 bases at J, with 10 bases between the two ends. The chain's CDR3 is CASSWAGLSYEQYF. The CDR3 DNA reads TGTGCCAGCAGTTGGGCAGGACTCTCCTACGAGCAGTACTTC.